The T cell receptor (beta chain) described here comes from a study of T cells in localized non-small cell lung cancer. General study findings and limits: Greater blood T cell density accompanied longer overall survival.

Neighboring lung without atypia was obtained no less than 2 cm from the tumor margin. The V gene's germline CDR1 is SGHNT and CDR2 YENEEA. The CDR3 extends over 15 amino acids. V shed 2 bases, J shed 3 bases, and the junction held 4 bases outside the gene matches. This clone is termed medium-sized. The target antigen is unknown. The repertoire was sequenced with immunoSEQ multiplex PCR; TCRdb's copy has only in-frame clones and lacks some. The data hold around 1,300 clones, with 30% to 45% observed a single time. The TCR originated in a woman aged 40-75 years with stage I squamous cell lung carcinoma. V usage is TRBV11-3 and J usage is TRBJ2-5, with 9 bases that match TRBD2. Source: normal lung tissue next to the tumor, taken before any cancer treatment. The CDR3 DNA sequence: TGTGCCAGCAGCTTAAGCGGGGGGTTAAAAGAGACCCAGTACTTC. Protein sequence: CASSLSGGLKETQYF.